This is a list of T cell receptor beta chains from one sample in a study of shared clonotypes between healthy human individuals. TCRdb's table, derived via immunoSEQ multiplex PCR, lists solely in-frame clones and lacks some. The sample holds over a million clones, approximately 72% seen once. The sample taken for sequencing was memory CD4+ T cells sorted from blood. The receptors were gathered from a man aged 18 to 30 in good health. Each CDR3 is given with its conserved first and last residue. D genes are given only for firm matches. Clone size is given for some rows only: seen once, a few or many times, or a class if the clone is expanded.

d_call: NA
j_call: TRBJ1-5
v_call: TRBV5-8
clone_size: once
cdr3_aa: CASSLGQVSYSNQPQHF
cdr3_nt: TGTGCCAGCAGCTTGGGACAGGTTTCCTATAGCAATCAGCCCCAGCATTTT

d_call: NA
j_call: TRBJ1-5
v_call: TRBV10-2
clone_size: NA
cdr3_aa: CASLKGFDQPQHF
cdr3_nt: TGCGCCAGCCTTAAAGGGTTCGATCAGCCCCAGCATTTT

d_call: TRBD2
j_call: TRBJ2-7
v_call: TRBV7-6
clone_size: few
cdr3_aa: CASSWGEGSEQYF
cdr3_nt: TGTGCCAGCAGCTGGGGGGAGGGCAGCGAGCAGTACTTC

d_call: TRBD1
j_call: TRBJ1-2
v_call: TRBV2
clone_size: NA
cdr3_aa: CASSEYGTAYGYTF
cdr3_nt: TGTGCCAGCAGTGAATATGGGACAGCTTATGGCTACACCTTC

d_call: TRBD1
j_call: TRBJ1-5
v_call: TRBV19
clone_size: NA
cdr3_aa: CASSFTGTGGKQPQHF
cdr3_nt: TGTGCCAGTAGCTTTACCGGGACAGGGGGCAAGCAGCCCCAGCATTTT

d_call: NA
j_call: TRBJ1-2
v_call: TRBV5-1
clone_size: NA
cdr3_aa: CASSLGGVGYTF
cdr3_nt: TGCGCCAGCAGCTTGGGGGGAGTAGGCTACACCTTC

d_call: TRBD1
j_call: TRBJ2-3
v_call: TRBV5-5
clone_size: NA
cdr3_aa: CASSRGTGGTDTQYF
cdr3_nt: TGTGCCAGCAGCCGAGGGACAGGGGGCACAGATACGCAGTATTTT

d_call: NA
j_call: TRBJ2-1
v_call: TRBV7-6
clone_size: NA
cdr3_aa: CASSPRTLLHPFF
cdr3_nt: TGTGCCAGCAGTCCCAGGACTCTCCTCCATCCGTTCTTC

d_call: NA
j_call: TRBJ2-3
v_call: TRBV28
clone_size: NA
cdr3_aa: CASSLGRKLDTQYF
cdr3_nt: TGTGCCAGCAGTCTTGGACGCAAGCTAGATACGCAGTATTTT

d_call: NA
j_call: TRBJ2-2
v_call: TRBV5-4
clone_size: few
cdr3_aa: CASASRDGELFF
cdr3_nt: TGTGCCAGCGCCAGTCGCGACGGGGAGCTGTTTTTT

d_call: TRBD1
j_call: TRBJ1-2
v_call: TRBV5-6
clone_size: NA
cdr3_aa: CASSLGQGARKGGYTF
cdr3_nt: TGTGCCAGCAGCTTGGGTCAGGGGGCTCGGAAGGGTGGCTACACCTTC

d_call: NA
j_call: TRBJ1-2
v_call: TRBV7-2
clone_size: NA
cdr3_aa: CASSLVQGVFGYTF
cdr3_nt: TGTGCCAGCAGCTTAGTACAAGGCGTTTTTGGCTACACCTTC

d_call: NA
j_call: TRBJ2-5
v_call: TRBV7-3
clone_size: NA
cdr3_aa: CASSPGTPETQYF
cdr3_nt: TGTGCCAGCAGCCCTGGGACCCCAGAGACCCAGTACTTC

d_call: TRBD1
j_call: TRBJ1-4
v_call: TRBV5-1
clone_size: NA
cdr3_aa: CASSSQGQGANEKLFF
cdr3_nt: TGCGCCAGCAGCTCGCAGGGACAGGGGGCTAATGAAAAACTGTTTTTT

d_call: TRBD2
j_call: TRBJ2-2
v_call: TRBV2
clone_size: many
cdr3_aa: CASSEVSGSPVGGELFF
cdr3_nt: TGTGCCAGCAGTGAGGTTAGCGGGTCCCCGGTCGGCGGGGAGCTGTTTTTT

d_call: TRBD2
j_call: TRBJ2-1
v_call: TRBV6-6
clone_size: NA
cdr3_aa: CASSTSSGRGYEQFF
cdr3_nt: TGTGCCAGCAGTACATCTAGCGGGAGGGGGTATGAGCAGTTCTTC

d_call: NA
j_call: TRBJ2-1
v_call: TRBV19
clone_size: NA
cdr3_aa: CASSIWGPEGTEQFF
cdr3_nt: TGTGCCAGTAGTATTTGGGGCCCCGAAGGCACTGAGCAGTTCTTC

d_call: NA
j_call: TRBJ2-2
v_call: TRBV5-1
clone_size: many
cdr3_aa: CASSLNTGELFF
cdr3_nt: TGCGCCAGCAGCCTAAACACCGGGGAGCTGTTTTTT

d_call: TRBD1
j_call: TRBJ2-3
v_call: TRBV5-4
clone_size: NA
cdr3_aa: CASSSPPGQATDTQYF
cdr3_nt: TGTGCCAGCAGCTCTCCTCCCGGACAGGCGACAGATACGCAGTATTTT

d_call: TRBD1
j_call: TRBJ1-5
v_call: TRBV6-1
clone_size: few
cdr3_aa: CASVDRANQPQHF
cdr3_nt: TGTGCCAGCGTGGACAGGGCAAATCAGCCCCAGCATTTT

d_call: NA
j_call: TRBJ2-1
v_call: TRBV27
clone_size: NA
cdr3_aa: CASRWQSHGDEQFF
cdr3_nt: TGTGCCAGCAGATGGCAGTCCCATGGGGATGAGCAGTTCTTC

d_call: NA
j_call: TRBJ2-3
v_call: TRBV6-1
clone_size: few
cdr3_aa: CASSLMQEVDTQYF
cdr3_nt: TGTGCCAGCAGCTTGATGCAGGAGGTAGATACGCAGTATTTT

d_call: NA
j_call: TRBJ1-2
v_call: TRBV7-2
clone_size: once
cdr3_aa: CASSSDSGVYGYTF
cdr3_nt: TGTGCCAGCAGCTCGGACAGTGGGGTATATGGCTACACCTTC

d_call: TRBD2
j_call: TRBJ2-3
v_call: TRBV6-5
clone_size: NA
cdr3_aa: CASSYSPGGPDTQYF
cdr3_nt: TGTGCCAGCAGTTACTCACCGGGGGGGCCAGATACGCAGTATTTT

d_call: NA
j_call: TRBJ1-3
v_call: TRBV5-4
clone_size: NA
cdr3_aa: CASSLDLLSSGNTIYF
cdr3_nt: TGTGCCAGCAGCTTGGATTTGCTGAGCTCTGGAAACACCATATATTTT

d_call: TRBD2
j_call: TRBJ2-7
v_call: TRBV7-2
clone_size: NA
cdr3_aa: CASSLGTSGLSSYEQYF
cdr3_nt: TGTGCCAGCAGCTTGGGGACTAGCGGTTTGAGCTCCTACGAGCAGTACTTC

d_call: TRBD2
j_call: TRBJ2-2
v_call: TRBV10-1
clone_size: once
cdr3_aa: CAPGAGGNTGELFF
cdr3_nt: TGCGCCCCCGGGGCGGGGGGGAACACCGGGGAGCTGTTTTTT

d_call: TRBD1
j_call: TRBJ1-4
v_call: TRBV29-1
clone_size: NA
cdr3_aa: CSVETGEEEKLFF
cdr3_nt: TGCAGCGTTGAGACAGGGGAGGAGGAAAAACTGTTTTTT

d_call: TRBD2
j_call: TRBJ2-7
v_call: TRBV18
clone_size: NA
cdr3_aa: CASSPIGAGGLANEQYF
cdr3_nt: TGTGCCAGCTCACCCATTGGGGCGGGAGGACTAGCGAACGAGCAGTACTTC

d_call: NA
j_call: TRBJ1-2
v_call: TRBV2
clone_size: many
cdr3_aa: CASIPRGGWGYTF
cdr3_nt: TGTGCCAGCATTCCCCGGGGAGGGTGGGGCTACACCTTC

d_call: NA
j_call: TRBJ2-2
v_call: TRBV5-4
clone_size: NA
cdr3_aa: CASSPWLVGGGELFF
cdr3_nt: TGTGCCAGCAGCCCGTGGTTAGTCGGAGGCGGGGAGCTGTTTTTT

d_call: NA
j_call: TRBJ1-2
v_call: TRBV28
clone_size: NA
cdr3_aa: CASSPAAGLRNYGYTF
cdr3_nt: TGTGCCAGCAGTCCCGCCGCAGGACTGCGTAACTATGGCTACACCTTC

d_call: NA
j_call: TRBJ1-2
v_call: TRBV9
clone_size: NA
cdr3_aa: CASSESADAYGYTF
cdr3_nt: TGTGCCAGCAGCGAGTCCGCAGACGCCTATGGCTACACCTTC

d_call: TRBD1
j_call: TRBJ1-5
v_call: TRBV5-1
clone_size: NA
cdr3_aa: CASSSQGDQPQHF
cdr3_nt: TGCGCCAGCAGCTCACAGGGGGATCAGCCCCAGCATTTT

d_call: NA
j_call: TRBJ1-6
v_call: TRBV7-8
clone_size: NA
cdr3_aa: CASSLETTLQQVPLHF
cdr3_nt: TGTGCCAGCAGCTTAGAAACCACTTTACAGCAAGTACCCCTCCACTTT

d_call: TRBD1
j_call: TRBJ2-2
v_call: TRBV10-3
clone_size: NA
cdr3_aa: CAITADRSSLRGTGELFF
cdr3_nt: TGTGCCATCACCGCGGACAGGTCCAGTCTCCGGGGCACCGGGGAGCTGTTTTTT

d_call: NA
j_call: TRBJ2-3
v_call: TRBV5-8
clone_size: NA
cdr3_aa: CASSLVADTQYF
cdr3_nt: TGTGCCAGCAGCTTGGTGGCGGATACGCAGTATTTT

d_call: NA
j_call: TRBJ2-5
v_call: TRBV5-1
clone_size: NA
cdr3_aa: CASSLEWGALETQYF
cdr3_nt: TGCGCCAGCAGCTTGGAGTGGGGGGCCCTCGAGACCCAGTACTTC

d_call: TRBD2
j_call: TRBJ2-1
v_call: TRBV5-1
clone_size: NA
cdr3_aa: CASSPLAGGPYEQFF
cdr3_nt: TGCGCCAGCAGTCCCCTAGCGGGAGGGCCGTATGAGCAGTTCTTC

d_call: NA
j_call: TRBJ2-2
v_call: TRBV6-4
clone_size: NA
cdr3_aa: CASRPQGGTGELFF
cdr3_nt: TGTGCCAGCAGACCACAGGGGGGGACCGGGGAGCTGTTTTTT

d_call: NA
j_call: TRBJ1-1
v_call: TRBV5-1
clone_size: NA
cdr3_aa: CASSLDGRLNTEAFF
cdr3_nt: TGCGCCAGCAGCTTGGATGGCAGGTTGAACACTGAAGCTTTCTTT

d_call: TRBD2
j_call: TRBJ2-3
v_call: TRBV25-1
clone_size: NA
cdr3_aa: CASSDPGGQKDTQYF
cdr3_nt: TGTGCCAGCAGTGACCCGGGAGGGCAAAAAGATACGCAGTATTTT

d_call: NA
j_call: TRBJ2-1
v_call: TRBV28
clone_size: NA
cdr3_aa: CASSFWGAGNEQFF
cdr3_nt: TGTGCCAGCAGTTTCTGGGGCGCGGGTAATGAGCAGTTCTTC

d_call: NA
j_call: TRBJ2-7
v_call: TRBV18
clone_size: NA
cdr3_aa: CASSPSSSSYEQYF
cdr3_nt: TGTGCCAGCTCACCTTCAAGTTCCTCCTACGAGCAGTACTTC

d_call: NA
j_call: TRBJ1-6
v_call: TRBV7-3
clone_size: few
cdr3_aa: CASSLMGFGNSPLHF
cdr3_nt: TGTGCCAGCAGCTTAATGGGCTTTGGGAATTCACCCCTCCACTTT

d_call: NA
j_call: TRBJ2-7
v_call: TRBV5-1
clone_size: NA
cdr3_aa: CASSGNSYEQYF
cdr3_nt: TGCGCCAGCAGTGGCAACTCCTACGAGCAGTACTTC

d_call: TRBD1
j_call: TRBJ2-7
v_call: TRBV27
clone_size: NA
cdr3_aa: CASSLSGTGRYEQYF
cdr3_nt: TGTGCCAGCAGTTTATCCGGGACAGGGCGCTACGAGCAGTACTTC

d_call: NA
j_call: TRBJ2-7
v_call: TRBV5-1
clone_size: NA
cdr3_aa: CASSLLADYEQYF
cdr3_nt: TGCGCCAGCAGCTTGCTCGCGGACTACGAGCAGTACTTC

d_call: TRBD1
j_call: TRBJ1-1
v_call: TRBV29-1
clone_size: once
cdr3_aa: CSVELQGAENTEAFF
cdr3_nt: TGCAGCGTTGAACTGCAGGGGGCGGAGAACACTGAAGCTTTCTTT

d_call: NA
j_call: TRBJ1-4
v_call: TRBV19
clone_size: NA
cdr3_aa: CASRQDQNEKLFF
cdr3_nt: TGTGCCAGCCGACAGGACCAAAATGAAAAACTGTTTTTT

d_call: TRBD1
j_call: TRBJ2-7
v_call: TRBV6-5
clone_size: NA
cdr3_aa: CASSDRGYEQYF
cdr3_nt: TGTGCCAGCAGTGACAGGGGCTACGAGCAGTACTTC

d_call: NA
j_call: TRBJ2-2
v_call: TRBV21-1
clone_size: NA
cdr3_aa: CASSTSGQGAGELFF
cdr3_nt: TGTGCCAGCAGCACATCGGGACAGGGGGCCGGGGAGCTGTTTTTT

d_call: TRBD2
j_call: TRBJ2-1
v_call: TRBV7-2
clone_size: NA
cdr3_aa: CASSLELAGRGEQFF
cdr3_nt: TGTGCCAGCAGCTTAGAACTAGCGGGGAGGGGTGAGCAGTTCTTC

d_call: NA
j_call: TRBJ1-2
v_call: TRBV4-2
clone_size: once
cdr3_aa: CASSQAAAGRGANYGYTF
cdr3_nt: TGTGCCAGCAGCCAAGCGGCGGCAGGGCGAGGGGCCAACTATGGCTACACCTTC

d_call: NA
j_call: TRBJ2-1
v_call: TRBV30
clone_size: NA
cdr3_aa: CACRWARAYNEQFF
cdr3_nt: TGTGCCTGTAGATGGGCGAGAGCCTACAATGAGCAGTTCTTC

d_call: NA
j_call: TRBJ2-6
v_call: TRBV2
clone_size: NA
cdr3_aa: CARGSRANVLTF
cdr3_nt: TGTGCCAGGGGCTCTCGGGCCAACGTCCTGACTTTC